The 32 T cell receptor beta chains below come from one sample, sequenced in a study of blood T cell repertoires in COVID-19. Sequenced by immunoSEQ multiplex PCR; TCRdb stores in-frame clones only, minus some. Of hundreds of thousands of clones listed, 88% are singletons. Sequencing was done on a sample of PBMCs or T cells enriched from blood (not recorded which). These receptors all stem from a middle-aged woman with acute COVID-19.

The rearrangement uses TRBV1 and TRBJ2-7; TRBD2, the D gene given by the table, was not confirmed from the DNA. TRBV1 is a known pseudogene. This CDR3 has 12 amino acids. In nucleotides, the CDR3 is TGCACCAGCAGCCAAGAACCGGGAGAGCAGTACTTC. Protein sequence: CTSSQEPGEQYF.

The DNA for the CDR3 is TGTGCCAGCAGACCCACAGGGGGGCACGGCTACACCTTC. Translating it yields CASRPTGGHGYTF. The V and J genes are TRBV6-5 and TRBJ1-2; 8 bases are shared with TRBD1. CDR1 and CDR2 from the germline V gene are MNHEY and SVGAGI. Trimming took 6 bases from V and 8 from J; bases not matched to a gene: 8. This CDR3 region has 13 residues.

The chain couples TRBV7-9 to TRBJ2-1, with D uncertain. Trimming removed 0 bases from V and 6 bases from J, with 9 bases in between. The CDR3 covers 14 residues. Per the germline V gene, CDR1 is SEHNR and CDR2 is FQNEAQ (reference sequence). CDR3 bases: TGTGCCAGCAGCTTAGCGGGCGTTGGCAATGAGCAGTTCTTC. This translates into CASSLAGVGNEQFF.

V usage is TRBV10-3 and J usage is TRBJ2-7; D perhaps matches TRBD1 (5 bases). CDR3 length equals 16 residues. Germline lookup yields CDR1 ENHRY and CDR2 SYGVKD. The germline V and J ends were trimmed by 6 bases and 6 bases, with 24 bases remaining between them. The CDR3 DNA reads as TGTGCCATCAGCCCGACGGTTACGGGTCCCAGGGTCGAGCAGTACTTC. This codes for CAISPTVTGPRVEQYF.

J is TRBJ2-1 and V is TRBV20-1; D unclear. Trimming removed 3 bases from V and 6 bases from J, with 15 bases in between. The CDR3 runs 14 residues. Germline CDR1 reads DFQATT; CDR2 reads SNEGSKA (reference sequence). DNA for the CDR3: TGCAGTGCTAGTTACAATAGCAGACCCAATGAGCAGTTCTTC. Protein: CSASYNSRPNEQFF.

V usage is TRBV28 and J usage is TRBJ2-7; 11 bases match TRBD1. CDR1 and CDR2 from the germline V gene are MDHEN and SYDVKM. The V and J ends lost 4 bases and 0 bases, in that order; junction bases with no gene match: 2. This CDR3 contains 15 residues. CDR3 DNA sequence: TGTGCCAGCAGTTGGACAGGGGGCGTCTCCTACGAGCAGTACTTC. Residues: CASSWTGGVSYEQYF.

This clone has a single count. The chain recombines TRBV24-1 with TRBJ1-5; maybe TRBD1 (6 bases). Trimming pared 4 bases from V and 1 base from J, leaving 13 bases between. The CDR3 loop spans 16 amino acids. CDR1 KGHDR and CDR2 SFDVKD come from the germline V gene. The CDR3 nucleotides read TGTGCCACCAGTGACCACGACAGGTGGAGCAATCAGCCCCAGCATTTT. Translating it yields CATSDHDRWSNQPQHF.

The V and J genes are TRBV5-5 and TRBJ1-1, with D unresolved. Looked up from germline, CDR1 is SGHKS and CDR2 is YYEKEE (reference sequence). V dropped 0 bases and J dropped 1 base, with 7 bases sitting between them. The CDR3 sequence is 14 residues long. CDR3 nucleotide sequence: TGTGCCAGCAGCTTGGCCAACGGGAACACTGAAGCTTTCTTT. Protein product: CASSLANGNTEAFF.

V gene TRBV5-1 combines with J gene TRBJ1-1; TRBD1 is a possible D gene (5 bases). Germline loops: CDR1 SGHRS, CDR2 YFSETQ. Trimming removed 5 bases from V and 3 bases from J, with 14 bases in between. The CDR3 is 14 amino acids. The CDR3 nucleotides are TGCGCCAGCAGGAGGATGGGGCCGGACACTGAAGCTTTCTTT. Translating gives CASRRMGPDTEAFF.

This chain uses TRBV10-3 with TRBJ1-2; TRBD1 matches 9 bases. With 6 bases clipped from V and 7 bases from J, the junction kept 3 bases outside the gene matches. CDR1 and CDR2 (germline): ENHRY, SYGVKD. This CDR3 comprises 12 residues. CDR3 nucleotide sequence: TGTGCCATCAGCGGACAGGGGCCTGGCTACACCTTC. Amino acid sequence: CAISGQGPGYTF.

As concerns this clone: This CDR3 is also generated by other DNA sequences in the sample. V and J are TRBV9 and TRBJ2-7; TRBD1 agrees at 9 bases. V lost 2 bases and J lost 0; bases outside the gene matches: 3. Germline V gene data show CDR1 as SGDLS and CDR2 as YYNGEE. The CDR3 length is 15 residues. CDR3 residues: CASSVGTGSSYEQYF. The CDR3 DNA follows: TGTGCCAGCAGCGTTGGGACAGGGAGCTCCTACGAGCAGTACTTC.

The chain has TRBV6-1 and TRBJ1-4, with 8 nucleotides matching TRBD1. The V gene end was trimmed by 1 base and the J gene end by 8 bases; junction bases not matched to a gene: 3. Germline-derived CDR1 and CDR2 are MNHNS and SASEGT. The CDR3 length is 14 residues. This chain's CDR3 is CASSEGTGFEKLFF. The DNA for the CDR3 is TGTGCCAGCAGTGAAGGGACAGGGTTCGAAAAACTGTTTTTT.

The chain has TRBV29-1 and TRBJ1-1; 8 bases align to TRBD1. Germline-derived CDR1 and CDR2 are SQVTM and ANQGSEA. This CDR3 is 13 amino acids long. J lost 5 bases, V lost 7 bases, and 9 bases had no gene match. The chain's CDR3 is CSATYRGGTEAFF. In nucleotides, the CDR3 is TGCAGCGCTACCTACAGGGGGGGAACTGAAGCTTTCTTT.

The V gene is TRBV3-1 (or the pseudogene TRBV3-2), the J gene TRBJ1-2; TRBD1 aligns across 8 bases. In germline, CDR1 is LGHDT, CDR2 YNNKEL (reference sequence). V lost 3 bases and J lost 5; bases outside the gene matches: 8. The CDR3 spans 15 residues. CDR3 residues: CASSHRDRMWYGYTF. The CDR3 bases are TGTGCCAGCAGCCACCGGGACAGGATGTGGTATGGCTACACCTTC.

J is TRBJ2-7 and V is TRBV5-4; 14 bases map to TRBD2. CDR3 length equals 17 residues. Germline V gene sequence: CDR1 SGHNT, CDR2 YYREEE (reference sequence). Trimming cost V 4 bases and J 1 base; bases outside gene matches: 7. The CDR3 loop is CASSVGTSGGPSYEQYF. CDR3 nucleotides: TGTGCCAGCAGCGTGGGGACTAGCGGGGGCCCTTCCTACGAGCAGTACTTC.

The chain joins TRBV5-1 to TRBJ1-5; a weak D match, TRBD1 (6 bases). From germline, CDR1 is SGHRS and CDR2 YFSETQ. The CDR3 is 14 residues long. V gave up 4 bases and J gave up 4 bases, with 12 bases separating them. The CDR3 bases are TGCGCCAGCAGCCCGGGACATGCAAATCAGCCCCAGCATTTT. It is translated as CASSPGHANQPQHF.

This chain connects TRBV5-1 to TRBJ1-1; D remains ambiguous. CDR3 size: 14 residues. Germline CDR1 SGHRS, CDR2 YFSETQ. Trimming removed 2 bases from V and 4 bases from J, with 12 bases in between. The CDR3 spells CASSFRDEGTEAFF. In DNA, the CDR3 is TGCGCCAGCAGCTTCCGGGATGAGGGCACTGAAGCTTTCTTT.

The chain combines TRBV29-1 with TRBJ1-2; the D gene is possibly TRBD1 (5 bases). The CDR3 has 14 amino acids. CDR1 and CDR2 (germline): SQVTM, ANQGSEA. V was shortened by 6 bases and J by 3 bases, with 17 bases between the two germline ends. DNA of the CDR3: TGCAGCGTGCAACCCGGGGGGAGGGACTATGGCTACACCTTC. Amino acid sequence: CSVQPGGRDYGYTF.

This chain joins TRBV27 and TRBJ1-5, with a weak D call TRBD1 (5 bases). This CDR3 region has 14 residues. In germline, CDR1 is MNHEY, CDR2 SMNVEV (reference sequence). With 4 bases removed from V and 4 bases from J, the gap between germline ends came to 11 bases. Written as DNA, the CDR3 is TGTGCCAGCAGTTATACAGGTTATAATCAGCCCCAGCATTTT. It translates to CASSYTGYNQPQHF.

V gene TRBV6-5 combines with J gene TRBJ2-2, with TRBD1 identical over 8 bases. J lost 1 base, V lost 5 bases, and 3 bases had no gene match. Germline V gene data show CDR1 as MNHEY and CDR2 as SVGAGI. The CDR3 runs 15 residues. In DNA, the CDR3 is TGTGCCAGCAGTCGCAGGGGGCGGAACACCGGGGAGCTGTTTTTT. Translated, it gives CASSRRGRNTGELFF.

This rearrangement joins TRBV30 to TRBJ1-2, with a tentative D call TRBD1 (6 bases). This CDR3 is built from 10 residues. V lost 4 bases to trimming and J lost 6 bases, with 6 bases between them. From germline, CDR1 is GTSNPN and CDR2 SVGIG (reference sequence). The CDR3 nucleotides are TGTGCCTGGACAGGGGATGGCTACACCTTC. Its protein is CAWTGDGYTF.

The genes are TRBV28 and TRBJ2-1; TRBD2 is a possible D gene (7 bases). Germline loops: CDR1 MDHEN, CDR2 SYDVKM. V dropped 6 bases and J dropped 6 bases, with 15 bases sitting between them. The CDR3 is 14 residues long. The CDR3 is CASRRGGLINEQFF. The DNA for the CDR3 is TGTGCCAGCAGAAGGGGGGGCCTTATCAATGAGCAGTTCTTC.

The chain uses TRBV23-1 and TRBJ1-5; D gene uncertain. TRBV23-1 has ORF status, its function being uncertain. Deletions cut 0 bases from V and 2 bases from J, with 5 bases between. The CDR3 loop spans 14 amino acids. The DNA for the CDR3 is TGCGCCAGCAGTCAATCGTCGGGCAATCAGCCCCAGCATTTT. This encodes CASSQSSGNQPQHF.

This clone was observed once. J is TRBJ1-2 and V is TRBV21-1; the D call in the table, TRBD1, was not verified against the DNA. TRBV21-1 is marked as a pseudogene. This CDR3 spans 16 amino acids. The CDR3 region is CASTETDRGSNYGYTF. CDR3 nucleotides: TGTGCCAGCACCGAGACCGACAGGGGATCCAACTATGGCTACACCTTC.

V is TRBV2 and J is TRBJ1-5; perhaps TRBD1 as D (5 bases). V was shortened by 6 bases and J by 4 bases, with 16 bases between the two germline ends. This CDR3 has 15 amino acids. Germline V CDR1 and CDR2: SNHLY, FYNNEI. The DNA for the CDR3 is TGTGCCAGCAGGGGGCCCGGGGGGGTGAATCAGCCCCAGCATTTT. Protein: CASRGPGGVNQPQHF. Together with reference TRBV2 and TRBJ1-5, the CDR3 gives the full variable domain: EPEVTQTPSHQVTQMGQEVILRCVPISNHLYFYWYRQILGQKVEFLVSFYNNEISEKSEIFDDQFSVERPDGSNFTLKIRSTKLEDSAMYFCASRGPGGVNQPQHFGDGTRLSIL.

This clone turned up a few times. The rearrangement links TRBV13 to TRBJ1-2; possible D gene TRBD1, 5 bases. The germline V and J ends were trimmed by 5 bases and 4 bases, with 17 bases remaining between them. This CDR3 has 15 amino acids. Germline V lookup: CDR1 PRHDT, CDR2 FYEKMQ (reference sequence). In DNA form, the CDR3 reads TGTGCCAGCAGCCCCTCAGACCGGGACTTCTATGGCTACACCTTC. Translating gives CASSPSDRDFYGYTF.

The CDR3, as DNA: TGTGCCAGCTCACCACCCCCAGGGAGCACAGATACGCAGTATTTT. Its translation is CASSPPPGSTDTQYF. The rearrangement links TRBV18 to TRBJ2-3, with a weak D call TRBD1 (5 bases). This CDR3 is 15 amino acids long. Germline-derived CDR1 and CDR2 are KGHSH and LQKENI. V dropped 0 bases and J dropped 0 bases, with 7 bases sitting between them.

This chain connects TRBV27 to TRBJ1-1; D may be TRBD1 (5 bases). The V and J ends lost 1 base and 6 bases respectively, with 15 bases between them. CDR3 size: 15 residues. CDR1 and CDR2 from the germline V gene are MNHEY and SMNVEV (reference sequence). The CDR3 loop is CASSLFAGGGAEAFF. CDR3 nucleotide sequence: TGTGCCAGCAGTTTATTTGCGGGTGGAGGGGCTGAAGCTTTCTTT.

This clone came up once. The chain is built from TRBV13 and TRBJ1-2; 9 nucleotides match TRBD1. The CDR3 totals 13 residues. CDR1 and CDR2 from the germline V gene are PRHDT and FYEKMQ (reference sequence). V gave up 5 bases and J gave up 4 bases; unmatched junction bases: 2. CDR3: CASSVDRGYGYTF. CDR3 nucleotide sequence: TGTGCCAGCAGCGTGGACAGGGGCTATGGCTACACCTTC.

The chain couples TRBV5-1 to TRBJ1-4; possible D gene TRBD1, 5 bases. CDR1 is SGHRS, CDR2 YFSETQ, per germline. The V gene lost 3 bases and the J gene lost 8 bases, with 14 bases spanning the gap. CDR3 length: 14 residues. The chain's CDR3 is CASSSTGAPEKLFF. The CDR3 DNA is TGCGCCAGCAGCTCCACAGGAGCGCCAGAAAAACTGTTTTTT.

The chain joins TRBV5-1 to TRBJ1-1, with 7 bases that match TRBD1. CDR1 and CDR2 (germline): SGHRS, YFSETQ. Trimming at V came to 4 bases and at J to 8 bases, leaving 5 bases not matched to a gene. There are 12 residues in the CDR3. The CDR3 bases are TGCGCCAGCAGCGAGGTCAGGGGGGAAGCTTTCTTT. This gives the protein CASSEVRGEAFF.

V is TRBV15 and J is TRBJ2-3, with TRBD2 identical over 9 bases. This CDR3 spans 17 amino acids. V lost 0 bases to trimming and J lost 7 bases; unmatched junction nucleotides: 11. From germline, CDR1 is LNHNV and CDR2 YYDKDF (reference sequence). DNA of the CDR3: TGTGCCACCAGCAGAGAGATGGCGGGGGGGCCCGTGAATACGCAGTATTTT. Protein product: CATSREMAGGPVNTQYF.